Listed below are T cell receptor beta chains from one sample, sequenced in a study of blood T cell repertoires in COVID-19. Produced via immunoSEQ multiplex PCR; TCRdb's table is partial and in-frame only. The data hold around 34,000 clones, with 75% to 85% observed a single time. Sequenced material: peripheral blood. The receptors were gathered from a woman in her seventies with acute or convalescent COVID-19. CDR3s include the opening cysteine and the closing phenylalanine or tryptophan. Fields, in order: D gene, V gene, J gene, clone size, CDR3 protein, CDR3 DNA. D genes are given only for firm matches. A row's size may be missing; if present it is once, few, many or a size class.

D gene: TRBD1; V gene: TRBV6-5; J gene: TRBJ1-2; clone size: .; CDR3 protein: CASSNGQGDYGYTF; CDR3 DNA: TGTGCCAGCAGCAACGGACAGGGGGACTATGGCTACACCTTC
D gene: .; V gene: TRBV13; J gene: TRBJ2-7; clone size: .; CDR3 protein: CASSLTGVGFHYEQYF; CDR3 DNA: TGTGCCAGCAGCTTAACCGGGGTAGGTTTTCACTACGAGCAGTACTTC
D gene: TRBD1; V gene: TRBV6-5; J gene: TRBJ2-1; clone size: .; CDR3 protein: CASSHGTGVNEQFF; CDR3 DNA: TGTGCCAGCAGTCACGGGACAGGGGTTAATGAGCAGTTCTTC
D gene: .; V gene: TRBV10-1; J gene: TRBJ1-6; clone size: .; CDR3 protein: CASSEEPNSPLHF; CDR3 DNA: TGCGCCAGCAGTGAAGAGCCCAATTCACCCCTCCACTTT
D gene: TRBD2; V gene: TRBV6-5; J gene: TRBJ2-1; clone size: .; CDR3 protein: CASSSTSGGAKEQFF; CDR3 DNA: TGTGCCAGCAGTTCGACTAGCGGGGGGGCAAAAGAGCAGTTCTTC
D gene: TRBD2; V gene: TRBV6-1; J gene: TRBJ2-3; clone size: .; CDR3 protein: CASSESGTSVDTQYF; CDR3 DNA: TGTGCCAGCAGTGAATCGGGGACTAGCGTGGATACGCAGTATTTT
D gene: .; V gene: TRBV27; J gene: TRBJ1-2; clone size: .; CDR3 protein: CASRPTGPGGYTF; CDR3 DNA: TGTGCCAGCAGGCCGACAGGCCCGGGGGGCTACACCTTC
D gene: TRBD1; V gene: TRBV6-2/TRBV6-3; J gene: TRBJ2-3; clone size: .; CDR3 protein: CASSSLGQVGDTQYF; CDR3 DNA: TGTGCCAGCAGTTCCTTAGGACAGGTTGGAGATACGCAGTATTTT
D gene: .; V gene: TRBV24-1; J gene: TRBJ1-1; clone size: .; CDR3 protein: CATRERGGTEAFF; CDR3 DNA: TGTGCCACCAGAGAAAGGGGAGGGACTGAAGCTTTCTTT
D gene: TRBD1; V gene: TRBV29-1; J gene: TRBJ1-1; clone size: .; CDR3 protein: CSADRVATEAFF; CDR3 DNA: TGCAGCGCCGACAGGGTCGCCACTGAAGCTTTCTTT
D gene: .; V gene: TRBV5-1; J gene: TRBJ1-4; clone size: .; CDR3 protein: CASRAPGTENEKLFF; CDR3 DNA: TGCGCCAGCAGGGCGCCCGGGACTGAAAATGAAAAACTGTTTTTT
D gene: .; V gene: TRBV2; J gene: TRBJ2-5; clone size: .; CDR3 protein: CASSPRGRGQETQYF; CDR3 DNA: TGTGCCAGCAGCCCCAGGGGCCGGGGTCAAGAGACCCAGTACTTC
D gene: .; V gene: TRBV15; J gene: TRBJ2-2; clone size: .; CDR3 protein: CATSRDRNTGELFF; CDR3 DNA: TGTGCCACCAGCAGAGACAGGAACACCGGGGAGCTGTTTTTT
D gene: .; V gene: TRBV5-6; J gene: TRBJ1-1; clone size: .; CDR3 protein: CASSWGRTEAFF; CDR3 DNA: TGTGCCAGCAGCTGGGGGAGGACTGAAGCTTTCTTT
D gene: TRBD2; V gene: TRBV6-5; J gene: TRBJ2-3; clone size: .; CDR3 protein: CATRLAGGGTDTQYF; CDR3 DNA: TGTGCCACCCGACTAGCGGGAGGGGGGACAGATACGCAGTATTTT
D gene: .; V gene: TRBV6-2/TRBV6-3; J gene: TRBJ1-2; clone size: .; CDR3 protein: CASSEAGTYGYTF; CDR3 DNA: TGTGCCAGCAGCGAGGCAGGGACTTATGGCTACACCTTC
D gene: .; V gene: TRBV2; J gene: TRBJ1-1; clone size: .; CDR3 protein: CASSEIRGGGAEAFF; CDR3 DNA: TGTGCCAGCAGTGAAATAAGAGGGGGGGGTGCTGAAGCTTTCTTT
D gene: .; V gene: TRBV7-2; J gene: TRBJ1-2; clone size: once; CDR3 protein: CASSTSGGVYGYTF; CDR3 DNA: TGTGCCAGCAGCACATCGGGGGGGGTCTATGGCTACACCTTC
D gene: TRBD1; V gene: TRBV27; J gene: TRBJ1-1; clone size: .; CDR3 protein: CASSFSGTGDGTEAFF; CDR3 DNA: TGTGCCAGCAGTTTTTCGGGGACAGGGGATGGAACTGAAGCTTTCTTT
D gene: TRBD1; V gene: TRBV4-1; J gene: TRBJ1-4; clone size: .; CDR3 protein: CASSHEAYRGTNEKLFF; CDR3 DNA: TGCGCCAGCAGCCACGAGGCCTACAGGGGAACTAATGAAAAACTGTTTTTT
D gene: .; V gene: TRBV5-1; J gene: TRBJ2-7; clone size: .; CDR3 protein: CASSLGGSDLLYEQYF; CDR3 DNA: TGCGCCAGCAGCTTGGGTGGTAGCGATCTTCTGTACGAGCAGTACTTC
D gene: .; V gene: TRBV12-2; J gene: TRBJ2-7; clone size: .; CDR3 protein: CASRPRKFAGQSYEQYF; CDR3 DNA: TGTGCAAGTCGCCCTAGAAAGTTCGCGGGACAGTCCTACGAGCAGTACTTC
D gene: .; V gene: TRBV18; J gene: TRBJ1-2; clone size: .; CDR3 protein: CASSPSNGIPYGYTF; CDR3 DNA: TGTGCCAGCTCACCATCGAACGGGATCCCCTATGGCTACACCTTC
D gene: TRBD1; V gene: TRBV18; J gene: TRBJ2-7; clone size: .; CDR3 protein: CASSEGTGWSGQYF; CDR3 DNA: TGTGCCAGCTCAGAAGGGACAGGGTGGTCAGGGCAGTACTTC
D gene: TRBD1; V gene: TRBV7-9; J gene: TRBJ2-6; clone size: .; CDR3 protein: CASSARGSGANVLTF; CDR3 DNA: TGTGCCAGCAGTGCCAGGGGGTCCGGGGCCAACGTCCTGACTTTC
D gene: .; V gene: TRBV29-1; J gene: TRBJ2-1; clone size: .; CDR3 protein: CSVVGGGTGNEQFF; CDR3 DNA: TGCAGCGTTGTGGGGGGAGGAACAGGCAATGAGCAGTTCTTC
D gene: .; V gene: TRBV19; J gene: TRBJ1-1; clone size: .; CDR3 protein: CASSRMAGTEAFF; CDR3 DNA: TGTGCCAGTAGCCGAATGGCCGGGACTGAAGCTTTCTTT
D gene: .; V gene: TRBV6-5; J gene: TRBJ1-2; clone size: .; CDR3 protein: CASSSRQTDVGYTF; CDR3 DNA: TGTGCCAGCAGTTCCCGACAGACTGATGTTGGCTACACCTTC
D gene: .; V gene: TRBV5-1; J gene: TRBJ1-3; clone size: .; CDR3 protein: CASSLRGPQLGNTIYF; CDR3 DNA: TGCGCCAGCAGCTTGAGAGGCCCTCAGCTTGGAAACACCATATATTTT
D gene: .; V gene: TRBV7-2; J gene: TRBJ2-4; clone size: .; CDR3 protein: CASSLDGSRTENIQYF; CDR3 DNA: TGTGCCAGCAGCTTAGATGGTTCCCGTACGGAAAACATTCAGTACTTC
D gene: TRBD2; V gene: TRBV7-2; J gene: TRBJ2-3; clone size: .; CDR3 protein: CASSLSGTSGISNTDTQYF; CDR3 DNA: TGTGCCAGCAGCCTCAGCGGGACTAGCGGAATCAGCAACACAGATACGCAGTATTTT
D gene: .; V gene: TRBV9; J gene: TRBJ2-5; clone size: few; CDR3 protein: CASSAEQGWRETQYF; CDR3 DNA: TGTGCCAGCAGCGCCGAACAGGGTTGGAGGGAGACCCAGTACTTC
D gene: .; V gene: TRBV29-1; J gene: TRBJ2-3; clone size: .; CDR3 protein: CSVEDERQGYGDTQYF; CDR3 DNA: TGCAGCGTTGAAGATGAGAGGCAGGGGTATGGAGATACGCAGTATTTT
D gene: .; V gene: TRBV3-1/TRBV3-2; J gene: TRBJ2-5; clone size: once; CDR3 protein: CASSQEPGVETQYF; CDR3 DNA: TGTGCCAGCAGCCAAGAACCGGGAGTGGAGACCCAGTACTTC
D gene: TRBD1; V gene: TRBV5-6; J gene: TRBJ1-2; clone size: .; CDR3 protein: CASSLARTGGYGYTF; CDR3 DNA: TGTGCCAGCAGCTTGGCCCGGACAGGGGGCTATGGCTACACCTTC
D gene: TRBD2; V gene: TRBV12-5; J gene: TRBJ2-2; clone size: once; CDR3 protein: CASASWLAGPSSGELFF; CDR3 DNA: TGTGCTAGTGCCTCGTGGCTAGCGGGCCCTTCCTCCGGGGAGCTGTTTTTT
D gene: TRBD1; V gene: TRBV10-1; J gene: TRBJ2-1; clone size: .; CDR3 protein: CASSEGRGLPDGFNEQFF; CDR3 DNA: TGCGCCAGCAGTGAGGGCAGGGGGCTACCCGATGGGTTCAATGAGCAGTTCTTC
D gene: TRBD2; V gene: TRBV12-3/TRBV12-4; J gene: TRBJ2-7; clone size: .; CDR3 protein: CASSGTSDKQYF; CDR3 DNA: TGTGCCAGCAGCGGGACTAGCGACAAGCAGTACTTC
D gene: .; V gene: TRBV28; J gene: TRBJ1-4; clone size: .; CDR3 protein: CASSLGGRTNEKLFF; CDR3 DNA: TGTGCCAGCAGTTTGGGGGGGCGGACTAATGAAAAACTGTTTTTT
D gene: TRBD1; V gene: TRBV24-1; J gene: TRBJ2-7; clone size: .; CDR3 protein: CATSDAGQGADEQYF; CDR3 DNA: TGTGCCACCAGTGACGCCGGACAGGGAGCCGACGAGCAGTACTTC
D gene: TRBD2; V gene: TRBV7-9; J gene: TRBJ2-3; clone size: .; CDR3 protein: CASSLDGRESDTQYF; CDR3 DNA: TGTGCCAGCAGCTTGGACGGGCGGGAGTCAGATACGCAGTATTTT
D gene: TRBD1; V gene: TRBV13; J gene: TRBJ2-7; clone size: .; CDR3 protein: CASRDGDSAVWEQYF; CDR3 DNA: TGTGCCAGCAGGGACGGGGACAGTGCGGTATGGGAGCAGTACTTC
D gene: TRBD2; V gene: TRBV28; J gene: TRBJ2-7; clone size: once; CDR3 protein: CASSPRGGRLYEQYF; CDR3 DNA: TGTGCCAGCAGTCCCCGGGGAGGGCGCCTCTACGAGCAGTACTTC
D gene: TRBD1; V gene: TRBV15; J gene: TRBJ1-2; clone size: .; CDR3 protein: CATRGQGAYGYTF; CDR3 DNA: TGTGCCACCAGAGGACAGGGGGCGTATGGCTACACCTTC
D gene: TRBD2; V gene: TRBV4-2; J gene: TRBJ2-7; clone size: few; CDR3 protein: CASSQELAGPYEQYF; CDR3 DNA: TGTGCCAGCAGCCAAGAACTAGCGGGACCCTACGAGCAGTACTTC
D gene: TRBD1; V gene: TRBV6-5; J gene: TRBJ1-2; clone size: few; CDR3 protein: CASSPGGEFGYTF; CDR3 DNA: TGTGCCAGCAGTCCAGGGGGCGAGTTTGGCTACACCTTC
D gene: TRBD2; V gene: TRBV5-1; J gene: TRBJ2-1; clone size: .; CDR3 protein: CASSSSGNLYNEQFF; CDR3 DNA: TGCGCCAGCAGCTCCAGCGGGAACCTCTACAATGAGCAGTTCTTC
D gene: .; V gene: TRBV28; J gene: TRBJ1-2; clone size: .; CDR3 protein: CASSLSPGANYGYTF; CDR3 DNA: TGTGCCAGCAGTTTATCTCCCGGGGCTAACTATGGCTACACCTTC
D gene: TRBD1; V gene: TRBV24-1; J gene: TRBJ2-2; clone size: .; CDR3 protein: CATSDRGNTGELFF; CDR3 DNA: TGTGCCACTTCGGACAGGGGAAACACCGGGGAGCTGTTTTTT
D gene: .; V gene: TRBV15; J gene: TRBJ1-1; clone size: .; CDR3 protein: CATSSAGGTEAFF; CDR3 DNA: TGTGCCACCAGCAGTGCGGGGGGCACTGAAGCTTTCTTT
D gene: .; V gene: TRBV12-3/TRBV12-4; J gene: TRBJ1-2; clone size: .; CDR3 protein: CASSLMRDGYTF; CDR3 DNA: TGTGCCAGCAGTTTAATGAGGGATGGCTACACCTTC
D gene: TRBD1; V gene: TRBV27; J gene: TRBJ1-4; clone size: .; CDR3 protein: CASSRTGFNEKLFF; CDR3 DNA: TGTGCCAGCAGTCGGACAGGGTTTAATGAAAAACTGTTTTTT
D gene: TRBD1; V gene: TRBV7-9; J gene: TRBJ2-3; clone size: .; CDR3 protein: CASSPTGQGRDTQYF; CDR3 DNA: TGTGCCAGCAGCCCGACGGGACAGGGGCGAGATACGCAGTATTTT